This T cell receptor (beta chain) was identified during a study of blood T cell repertoires in COVID-19. Study-level information: In each case, the material was cDNA or gDNA derived from T cells, B-cell-depleted T cells, or PBMCs.

V shed 5 bases and J shed 0 bases, with 13 bases lying between them. Per germline, CDR1 SGHTA and CDR2 FQGNSA. CDR3 length: 16 residues. Assay: immunoSEQ multiplex PCR; the TCRdb copy retains only in-frame clones and omits some. The table has under 200,000 clones, almost 80% seen once; the top ten hold 15% to 20%. V is TRBV7-2 and J is TRBJ2-2; tentative D call: TRBD2 (5 bases). The clonotype comes from a man aged 60-69 years with active or convalescent COVID-19. The sample consisted of peripheral blood. DNA of the CDR3: TGTGCCAGCAGCATGAGACTAAAACCGAACACCGGGGAGCTGTTTTTT. Translated, it gives CASSMRLKPNTGELFF.